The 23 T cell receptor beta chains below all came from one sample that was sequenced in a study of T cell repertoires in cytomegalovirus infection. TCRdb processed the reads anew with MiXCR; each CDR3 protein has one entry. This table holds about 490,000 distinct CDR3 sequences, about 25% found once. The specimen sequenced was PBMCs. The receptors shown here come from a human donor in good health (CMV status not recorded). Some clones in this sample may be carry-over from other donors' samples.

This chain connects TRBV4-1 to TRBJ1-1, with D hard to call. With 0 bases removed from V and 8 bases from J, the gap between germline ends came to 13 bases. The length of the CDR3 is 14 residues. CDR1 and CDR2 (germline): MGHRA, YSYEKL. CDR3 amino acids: CASSQDRVAGEAFF. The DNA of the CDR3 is TGCGCCAGCAGCCAAGATAGGGTGGCGGGGGAAGCTTTCTTT.

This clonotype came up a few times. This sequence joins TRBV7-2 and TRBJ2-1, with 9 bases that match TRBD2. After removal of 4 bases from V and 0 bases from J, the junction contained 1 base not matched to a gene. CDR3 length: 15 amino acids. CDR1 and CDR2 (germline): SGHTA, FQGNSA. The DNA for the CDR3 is TGTGCCAGCAGCTCTAGCGGGATCTCCTACAATGAGCAGTTCTTC. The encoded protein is CASSSSGISYNEQFF.

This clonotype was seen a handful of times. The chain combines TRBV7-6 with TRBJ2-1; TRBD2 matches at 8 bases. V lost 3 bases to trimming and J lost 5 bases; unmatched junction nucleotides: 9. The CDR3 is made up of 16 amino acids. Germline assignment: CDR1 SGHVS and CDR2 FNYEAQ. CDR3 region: CASSLGGRLPNNEQFF. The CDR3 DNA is TGTGCCAGCAGCTTGGGCGGGAGGCTCCCTAACAATGAGCAGTTCTTC. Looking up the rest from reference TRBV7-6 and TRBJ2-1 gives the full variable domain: GAGVSQSPRYKVTKRGQDVALRCDPISGHVSLYWYRQALGQGPEFLTYFNYEAQQDKSGLPNDRFSAERPEGSISTLTIQRTEQRDSAMYRCASSLGGRLPNNEQFFGPGTRLTVL.

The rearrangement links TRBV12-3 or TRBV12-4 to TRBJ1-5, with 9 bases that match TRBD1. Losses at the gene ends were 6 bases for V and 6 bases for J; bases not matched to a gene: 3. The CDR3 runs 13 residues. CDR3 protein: CASRAGQGQPQHF. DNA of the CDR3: TGTGCCAGCAGGGCGGGACAGGGTCAGCCCCAGCATTTT.

The CDR3 nucleotides are TGTGCCAGTATGAACGCCGGGACTAGCGGGAGAACCGCTGACAATGAGCAGTTCTTC. Translated, it gives CASMNAGTSGRTADNEQFF. This chain uses TRBV19 with TRBJ2-1, with 14 bases lining up with TRBD2. The V gene end was trimmed by 7 bases and the J gene end by 5 bases; junction bases not matched to a gene: 16. Germline loops: CDR1 LNHDA, CDR2 SQIVND (reference sequence). The CDR3 is 19 amino acids.

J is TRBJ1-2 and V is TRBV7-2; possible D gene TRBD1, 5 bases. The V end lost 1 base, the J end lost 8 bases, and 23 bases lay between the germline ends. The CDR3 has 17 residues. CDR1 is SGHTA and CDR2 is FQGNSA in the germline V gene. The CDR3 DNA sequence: TGTGCCAGCAGCTTAGTTCAGGGAAGGACCCTTTTACGGGGCTACACCTTC. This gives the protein CASSLVQGRTLLRGYTF.

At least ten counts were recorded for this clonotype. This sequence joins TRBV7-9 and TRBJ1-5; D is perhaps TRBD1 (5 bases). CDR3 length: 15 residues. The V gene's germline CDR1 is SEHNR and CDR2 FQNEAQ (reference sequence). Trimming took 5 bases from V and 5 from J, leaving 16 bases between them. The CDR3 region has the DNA TGTGCCAGCAGCCCGGCGGGACTGGGGGATCAGCCCCAGCATTTT. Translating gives CASSPAGLGDQPQHF.

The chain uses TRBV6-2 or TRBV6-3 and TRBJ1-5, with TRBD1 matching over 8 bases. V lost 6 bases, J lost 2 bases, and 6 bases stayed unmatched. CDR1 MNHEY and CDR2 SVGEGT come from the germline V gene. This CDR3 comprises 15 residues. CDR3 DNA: TGTGCCAGCAGACGACAGGGGTCGCGCAATCAGCCCCAGCATTTT. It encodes CASRRQGSRNQPQHF.

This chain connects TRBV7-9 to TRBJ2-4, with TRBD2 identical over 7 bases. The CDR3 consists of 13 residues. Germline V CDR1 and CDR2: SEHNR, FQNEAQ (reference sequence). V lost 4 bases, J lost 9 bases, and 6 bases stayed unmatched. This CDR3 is CASSSGRGGIQYF. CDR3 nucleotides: TGTGCCAGCAGCTCCGGACGCGGGGGCATTCAGTACTTC.

DNA of the CDR3: TGTGCCAGTACCACCCCGGAGGAAGGCTACACCTTC. This gives the protein CASTTPEEGYTF. V gene TRBV19 combines with J gene TRBJ1-2; no reliable D call. V was pared by 7 bases and J by 8 bases, with 14 bases between. The V gene's germline CDR1 is LNHDA and CDR2 SQIVND (reference sequence). This CDR3 has 12 amino acids.

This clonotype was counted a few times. As DNA, the CDR3 is TGCAGCGTCTACGGCCCGAACACTGAAGCTTTCTTT. It specifies CSVYGPNTEAFF. The rearrangement links TRBV29-1 to TRBJ1-1; D is uncertain. V was cut by 6 bases and J by 1 base, with 9 bases left in between. Germline V gives CDR1 SQVTM, CDR2 ANQGSEA. This CDR3 is built from 12 residues.

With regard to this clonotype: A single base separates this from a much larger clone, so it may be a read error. The CDR3 sequence is CASSSDRVYEQYF. The CDR3 DNA is TGTGCCAGCAGCTCGGACAGGGTTTACGAGCAGTACTTC. The chain joins TRBV6-6 to TRBJ2-7, with 8 positions matching TRBD1. V lost 6 bases and J lost 4; bases outside the gene matches: 5. Germline lookup yields CDR1 MNHNY and CDR2 SVGAGI (reference sequence). The CDR3 has 13 residues.

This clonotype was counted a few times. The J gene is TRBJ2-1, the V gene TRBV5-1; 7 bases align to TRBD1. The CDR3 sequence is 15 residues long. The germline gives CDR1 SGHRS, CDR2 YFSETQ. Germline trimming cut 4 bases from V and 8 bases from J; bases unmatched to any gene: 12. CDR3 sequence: CASSRDRGLGDEQFF. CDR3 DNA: TGCGCCAGCAGCAGGGACAGAGGGTTGGGGGATGAGCAGTTCTTC.

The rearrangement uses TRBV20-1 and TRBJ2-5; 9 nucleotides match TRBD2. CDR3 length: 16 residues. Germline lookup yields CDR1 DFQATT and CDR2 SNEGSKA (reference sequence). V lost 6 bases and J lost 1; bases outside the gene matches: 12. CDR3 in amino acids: CSALPLIAGAQETQYF. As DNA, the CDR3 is TGCAGTGCCCTACCCCTTATAGCGGGAGCCCAAGAGACCCAGTACTTC.

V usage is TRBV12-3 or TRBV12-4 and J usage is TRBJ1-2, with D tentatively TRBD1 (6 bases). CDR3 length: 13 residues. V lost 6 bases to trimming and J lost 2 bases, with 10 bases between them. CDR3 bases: TGTGCCAGCAGACGGGACAAGAACTATGGCTACACCTTC. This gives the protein CASRRDKNYGYTF.

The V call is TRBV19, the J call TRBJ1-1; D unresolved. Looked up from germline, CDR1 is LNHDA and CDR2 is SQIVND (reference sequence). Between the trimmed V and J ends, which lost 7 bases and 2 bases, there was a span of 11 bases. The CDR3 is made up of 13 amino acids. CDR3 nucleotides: TGTGCCAGTAAGGGCAGGAAAAACACTGAAGCTTTCTTT. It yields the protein CASKGRKNTEAFF.

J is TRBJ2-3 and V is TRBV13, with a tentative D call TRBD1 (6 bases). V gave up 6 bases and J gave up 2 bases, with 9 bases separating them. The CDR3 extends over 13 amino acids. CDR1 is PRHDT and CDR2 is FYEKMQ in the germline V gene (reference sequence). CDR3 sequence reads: CASRQGITDTQYF. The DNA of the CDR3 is TGTGCCAGCAGACAGGGAATCACAGATACGCAGTATTTT.

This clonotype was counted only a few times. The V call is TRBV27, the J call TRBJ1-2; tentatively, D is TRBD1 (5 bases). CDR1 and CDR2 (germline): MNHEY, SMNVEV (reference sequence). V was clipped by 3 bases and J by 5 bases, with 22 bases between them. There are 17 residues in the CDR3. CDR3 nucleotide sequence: TGTGCCAGCAGTTTTGGGGGGAGTCGGCAAATCTCTTATGGCTACACCTTC. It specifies CASSFGGSRQISYGYTF.

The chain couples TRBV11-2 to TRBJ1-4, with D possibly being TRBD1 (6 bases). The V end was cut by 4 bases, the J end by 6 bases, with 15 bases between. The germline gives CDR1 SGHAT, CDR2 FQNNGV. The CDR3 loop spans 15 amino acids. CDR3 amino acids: CASSSKTGKYEKLFF. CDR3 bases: TGTGCCAGCAGCTCTAAAACAGGGAAATATGAAAAACTGTTTTTT.

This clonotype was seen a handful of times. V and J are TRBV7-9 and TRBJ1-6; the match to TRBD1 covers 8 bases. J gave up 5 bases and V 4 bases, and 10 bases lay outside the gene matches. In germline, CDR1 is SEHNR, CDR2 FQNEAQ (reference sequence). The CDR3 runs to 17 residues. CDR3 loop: CASSSSTGVGDNSPLHF. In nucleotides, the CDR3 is TGTGCCAGCAGCTCTTCGACAGGGGTCGGCGATAATTCACCCCTCCACTTT.

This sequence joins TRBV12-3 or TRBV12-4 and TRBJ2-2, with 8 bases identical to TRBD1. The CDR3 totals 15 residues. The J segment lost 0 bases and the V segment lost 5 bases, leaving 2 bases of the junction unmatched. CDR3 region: CASSGQGTNTGELFF. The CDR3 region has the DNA TGTGCCAGCAGTGGACAGGGTACGAACACCGGGGAGCTGTTTTTT.

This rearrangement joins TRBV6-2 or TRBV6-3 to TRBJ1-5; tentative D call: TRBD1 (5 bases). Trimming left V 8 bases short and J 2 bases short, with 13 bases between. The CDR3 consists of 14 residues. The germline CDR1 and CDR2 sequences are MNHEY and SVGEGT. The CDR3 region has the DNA TGTGCCAGCTCTAAGGGGCAGGGCAATCAGCCCCAGCATTTT. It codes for CASSKGQGNQPQHF.

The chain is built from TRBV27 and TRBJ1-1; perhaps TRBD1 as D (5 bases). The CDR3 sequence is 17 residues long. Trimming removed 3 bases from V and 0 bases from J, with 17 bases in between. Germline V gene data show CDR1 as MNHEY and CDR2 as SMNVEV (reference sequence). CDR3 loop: CASSLGSGFRLNTEAFF. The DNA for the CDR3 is TGTGCCAGCAGTTTGGGTTCAGGGTTCAGGTTGAACACTGAAGCTTTCTTT.